Listed below are T cell receptor beta chains from one sample, sequenced in a study of T cells in Graves' hyperthyroidism and ophthalmopathy. TCRdb called the multiplex PCR reads again in MiXCR, with one record for every CDR3 protein. Of about 500,000 distinct CDR3 sequences in the sample, roughly 17% were seen once. The source material was blood. Receptors originate from a woman in her late teens or twenties with Graves' ophthalmopathy. Both conserved end residues are part of each CDR3. The order of the fields is J gene, V gene, D gene, clone size, CDR3 protein, CDR3 DNA. D genes are given only for firm matches. Rows may omit the clone size; those that give it use once, few, many or a size class.

j_gene: TRBJ1-4; v_gene: TRBV3-1; d_gene: TRBD1; abundance: few; CDR3aa: CASSQDPDRGREKLFF; CDR3nt: TGTGCCAGCAGCCAAGACCCGGACAGGGGGCGTGAAAAACTGTTTTTT
j_gene: TRBJ2-4; v_gene: TRBV12-3/TRBV12-4; d_gene: NA; abundance: NA; CDR3aa: CASSLTGGATPGGNIQYF; CDR3nt: TGTGCCAGCAGTTTAACAGGGGGGGCCACCCCAGGGGGTAACATTCAGTACTTC
j_gene: TRBJ2-7; v_gene: TRBV6-2/TRBV6-3; d_gene: NA; abundance: many; CDR3aa: CASSPGTRDYEQYF; CDR3nt: TGTGCCAGCAGTCCCGGGACTCGGGACTACGAGCAGTACTTC
j_gene: TRBJ2-7; v_gene: TRBV28; d_gene: TRBD1; abundance: many; CDR3aa: CASSLPGTASYEQYF; CDR3nt: TGTGCCAGCAGTCTTCCCGGGACAGCTTCCTACGAGCAGTACTTC
j_gene: TRBJ2-3; v_gene: TRBV28; d_gene: NA; abundance: many; CDR3aa: CASIRAVSTDTQYF; CDR3nt: TGTGCCAGCATAAGAGCGGTTAGCACAGATACGCAGTATTTT
j_gene: TRBJ2-1; v_gene: TRBV5-5; d_gene: NA; abundance: many; CDR3aa: CASSLILGGNEQFF; CDR3nt: TGTGCCAGCAGCTTGATATTAGGGGGGAATGAGCAGTTCTTC
j_gene: TRBJ2-1; v_gene: TRBV12-3/TRBV12-4; d_gene: TRBD2; abundance: NA; CDR3aa: CASSLIERAGGEGGEQFF; CDR3nt: TGTGCCAGCAGTTTAATTGAGAGGGCGGGGGGGGAGGGGGGGGAGCAGTTCTTC
j_gene: TRBJ2-1; v_gene: TRBV12-3/TRBV12-4; d_gene: TRBD2; abundance: many; CDR3aa: CASKGVLAGGNEQFF; CDR3nt: TGTGCCAGCAAAGGGGTGCTAGCGGGGGGAAATGAGCAGTTCTTC
j_gene: TRBJ1-2; v_gene: TRBV7-2; d_gene: NA; abundance: few; CDR3aa: CASSPSSYGYTF; CDR3nt: TGTGCCAGCAGCCCCAGTTCCTATGGCTACACCTTC
j_gene: TRBJ2-3; v_gene: TRBV12-3/TRBV12-4; d_gene: TRBD1; abundance: many; CDR3aa: CASSPTGADTQYF; CDR3nt: TGTGCCAGCAGTCCGACAGGGGCGGATACGCAGTATTTT
j_gene: TRBJ2-1; v_gene: TRBV7-9; d_gene: NA; abundance: many; CDR3aa: CASRPAGLSYNEQFF; CDR3nt: TGTGCCAGCAGACCCGCGGGGCTTTCCTACAATGAGCAGTTCTTC
j_gene: TRBJ1-4; v_gene: TRBV7-9; d_gene: NA; abundance: few; CDR3aa: CASSLDPGRLEKLFF; CDR3nt: TGTGCCAGCAGCTTAGACCCCGGACGGTTGGAAAAACTGTTTTTT
j_gene: TRBJ2-1; v_gene: TRBV14; d_gene: NA; abundance: few; CDR3aa: CASSQGGQSGVVYNEQFF; CDR3nt: TGTGCCAGCAGCCAAGGTGGGCAAAGCGGAGTAGTCTACAATGAGCAGTTCTTC